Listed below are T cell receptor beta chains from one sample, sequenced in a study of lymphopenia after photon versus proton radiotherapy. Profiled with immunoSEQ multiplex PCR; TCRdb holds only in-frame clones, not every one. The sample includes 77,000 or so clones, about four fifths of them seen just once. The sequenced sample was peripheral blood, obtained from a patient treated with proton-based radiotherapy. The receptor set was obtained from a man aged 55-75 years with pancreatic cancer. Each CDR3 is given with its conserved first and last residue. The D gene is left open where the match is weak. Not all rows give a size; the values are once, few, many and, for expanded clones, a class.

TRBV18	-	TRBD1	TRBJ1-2	CASSPGTAYGYTF	TGTGCCAGCTCACCCGGGACAGCCTATGGCTACACCTTC
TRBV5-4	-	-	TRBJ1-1	CASYNSLFVNTEAFF	TGTGCCAGCTATAACAGCCTGTTCGTGAACACTGAAGCTTTCTTT
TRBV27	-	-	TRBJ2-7	CASSLGNRPYEQYF	TGTGCCAGCAGTTTAGGCAACCGGCCCTACGAGCAGTACTTC
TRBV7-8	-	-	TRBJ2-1	CASSLVRWENNNEQFF	TGTGCCAGCAGCTTAGTGAGGTGGGAGAACAACAATGAGCAGTTCTTC
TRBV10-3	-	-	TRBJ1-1	CAISEATGNTEAFF	TGTGCCATCAGCGAAGCGACAGGGAACACTGAAGCTTTCTTT
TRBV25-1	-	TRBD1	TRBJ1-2	CASSPGQGNYGYTF	TGTGCCAGCAGCCCCGGACAGGGGAACTATGGCTACACCTTC
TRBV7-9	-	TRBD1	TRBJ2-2	CASSSSTGVNTGELFF	TGTGCCAGCAGCTCCTCGACAGGGGTGAACACCGGGGAGCTGTTTTTT
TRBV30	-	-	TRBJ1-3	CAWDRTAGNTIYF	TGTGCCTGGGACCGGACAGCTGGAAACACCATATATTTT
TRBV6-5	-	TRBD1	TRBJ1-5	CASRPDRGQNQPQHF	TGTGCCAGCAGACCAGACAGGGGCCAAAATCAGCCCCAGCATTTT
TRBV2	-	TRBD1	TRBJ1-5	CASSGGTVIIEPQHF	TGTGCCAGCAGTGGGGGGACAGTTATTATCGAACCCCAGCATTTT
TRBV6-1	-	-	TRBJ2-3	CASSATYTDTQYF	TGTGCCAGCAGTGCGACATACACAGATACGCAGTATTTT
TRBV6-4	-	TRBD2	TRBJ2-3	CASSSSGKGTDTQYF	TGTGCCAGCAGTTCTAGCGGGAAAGGCACAGATACGCAGTATTTT
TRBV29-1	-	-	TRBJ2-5	CSVASVAETQYF	TGCAGCGTTGCTTCCGTAGCCGAGACCCAGTACTTC
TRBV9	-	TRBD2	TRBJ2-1	CASQGGAGVYNEQFF	TGTGCCAGTCAGGGTGGAGCGGGAGTATACAATGAGCAGTTCTTC
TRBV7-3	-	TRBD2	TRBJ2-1	CASSPRLAGINEQFF	TGTGCCAGCAGCCCTCGACTAGCGGGTATAAATGAGCAGTTCTTC
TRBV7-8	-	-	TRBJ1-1	CASSLGTSGANTEAFF	TGTGCCAGCAGCTTAGGTACGTCGGGGGCGAACACTGAAGCTTTCTTT
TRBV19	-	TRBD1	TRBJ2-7	CASSGSRGRAGEQYF	TGTGCCAGTAGTGGCAGCAGGGGGCGAGCGGGCGAGCAGTACTTC
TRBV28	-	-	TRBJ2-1	CASSFPGTEQFF	TGTGCCAGCAGTTTTCCCGGGACAGAGCAGTTCTTC
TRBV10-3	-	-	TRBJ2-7	CAISKGETRGEQYF	TGTGCCATCAGTAAGGGCGAGACTAGGGGCGAGCAGTACTTC
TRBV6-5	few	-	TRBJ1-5	CASSTGLSGNQPQHF	TGTGCCAGCAGTACAGGGCTAAGTGGCAATCAGCCCCAGCATTTT
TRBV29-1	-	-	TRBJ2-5	CSQGGGETQYF	TGCAGCCAGGGGGGAGGGGAGACCCAGTACTTC
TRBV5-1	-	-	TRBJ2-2	CASSLEVRTTGELFF	TGCGCCAGCAGCTTGGAGGTCAGAACAACCGGGGAGCTGTTTTTT
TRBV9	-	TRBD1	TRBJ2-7	CASSVEGTGAREQYF	TGTGCCAGCAGCGTAGAAGGGACAGGGGCCCGAGAGCAGTACTTC
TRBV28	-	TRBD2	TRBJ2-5	CASSYVTSGPSWETQYF	TGTGCCAGCAGTTACGTAACTAGCGGCCCTTCGTGGGAGACCCAGTACTTC
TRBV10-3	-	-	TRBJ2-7	CAIGSASYEQYF	TGTGCCATCGGGTCAGCCTCCTACGAGCAGTACTTC
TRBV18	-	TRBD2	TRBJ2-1	CASSTRTRGDNEQFF	TGTGCCAGCTCAACCCGGACTAGGGGAGACAATGAGCAGTTCTTC
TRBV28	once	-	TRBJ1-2	CASSLVVDGYGYTF	TGTGCCAGCAGTTTAGTGGTGGATGGATATGGCTACACCTTC
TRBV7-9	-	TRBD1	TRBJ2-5	CASSLATGKETQYF	TGTGCCAGCAGCTTAGCGACAGGGAAGGAGACCCAGTACTTC